The 18 T cell receptor beta chains given below trace back to one sample, sequenced in a study of response to subunit inactivated influenza vaccine. Each CDR3 protein gets one entry after TCRdb re-called the RT-PCR reads with MiXCR. The table has almost 600,000 distinct CDR3 sequences, about 14% seen once. The sample was PBMCs from blood, taken about 11 days after vaccination. The receptors here all came from a man in his fifties or sixties who received an inactivated influenza vaccine.

This clonotype turned up a few times. This rearrangement joins TRBV2 to TRBJ2-1; TRBD2 aligns across 9 bases. This CDR3 is 15 amino acids long. The V gene's germline CDR1 is SNHLY and CDR2 FYNNEI. The J segment lost 6 bases and the V segment lost 2 bases, leaving 5 bases of the junction unmatched. DNA of the CDR3: TGTGCCAGCAGTGAACGGCTAGCGGGAACCAATGAGCAGTTCTTC. As protein: CASSERLAGTNEQFF.

The V gene is TRBV28, the J gene TRBJ1-5; D is unclear. V was trimmed by 3 bases and J by 0 bases, leaving 9 bases between them. Germline V gene data show CDR1 as MDHEN and CDR2 as SYDVKM. The CDR3 contains 15 residues. CDR3 nucleotides: TGTGCCAGCAGTTTCCTGGGGAATAGCAATCAGCCCCAGCATTTT. Translated, it gives CASSFLGNSNQPQHF. Combining the CDR3 with reference TRBV28 and TRBJ1-5 gives the whole variable domain DVKVTQSSRYLVKRTGEKVFLECVQDMDHENMFWYRQDPGLGLRLIYFSYDVKMKEKGDIPEGYSVSREKKERFSLILESASTNQTSMYLCASSFLGNSNQPQHFGDGTRLSIL.

J is TRBJ2-1 and V is TRBV6-1; TRBD1 matches at 10 bases. The J segment lost 9 bases and the V segment lost 6 bases, leaving 17 bases of the junction unmatched. The CDR3 extends over 17 amino acids. Per germline, CDR1 MNHNS and CDR2 SASEGT. The CDR3 DNA follows: TGTGCCAGCAGACCACGGGGACAGGGGTATAGGGGAGTTGAGCAGTTCTTC. Translating gives CASRPRGQGYRGVEQFF.

This clonotype occurred many times. The V and J genes are TRBV12-3 or TRBV12-4 and TRBJ2-5; TRBD2 aligns across 11 bases. The CDR3 has 16 amino acids. J gave up 1 base and V 4 bases, and 5 bases lay outside the gene matches. The CDR3 DNA follows: TGTGCCAGCAGTTGGACTAGCGGGCATTTCCAAGAGACCCAGTACTTC. It specifies CASSWTSGHFQETQYF.

The chain uses TRBV4-2 and TRBJ1-1; D is uncertain. CDR1 is LGHNA and CDR2 is YNFKEQ in the germline V gene. The V end lost 2 bases, the J end lost 1 base, and 8 bases lay between the germline ends. The CDR3 has 14 residues. The CDR3 coding sequence is TGTGCCAGCAGCCAACCAGGAGCGAACACTGAAGCTTTCTTT. Its protein product is CASSQPGANTEAFF.

The chain joins TRBV11-2 to TRBJ2-7; D gene unclear. The CDR3 loop spans 13 amino acids. From germline, CDR1 is SGHAT and CDR2 FQNNGV. With 5 bases removed from V and 2 bases from J, the gap between germline ends came to 10 bases. CDR3 loop: CASSAGSPYEQYF. Here the CDR3 DNA reads TGTGCCAGCAGCGCCGGGTCACCCTACGAGCAGTACTTC.

This clonotype has a handful of counts. The rearrangement links TRBV10-2 to TRBJ2-7; 12 nucleotides agree with TRBD1. The J segment lost 6 bases and the V segment lost 2 bases, leaving 5 bases of the junction unmatched. The CDR3 contains 15 residues. CDR1 WSHSY and CDR2 SAAADI come from the germline V gene. CDR3 region: CASSEPGDRGREQYF. The CDR3 region has the DNA TGCGCCAGCAGTGAGCCGGGGGACAGGGGGCGCGAGCAGTACTTC.

A few counts support this clonotype. V and J are TRBV10-3 and TRBJ2-5, with D possibly called TRBD1 or TRBD2 (5 bases each). V lost 2 bases to trimming and J lost 5 bases, with 18 bases between them. The length of the CDR3 is 16 residues. Germline CDR1 ENHRY, CDR2 SYGVKD. CDR3 amino acids: CAISEPMGLAGETQYF. CDR3 nucleotides: TGTGCCATCAGTGAGCCGATGGGGCTAGCTGGTGAGACCCAGTACTTC.

This clonotype has only a few counts. As DNA, the CDR3 is TGTGCCAGCAGCTTAGTTGGTCTCGGGAGTAGGGCAGATACGCAGTATTTT. Translation gives CASSLVGLGSRADTQYF. The chain has TRBV11-2 and TRBJ2-3, with a weak D call TRBD2 (6 bases). Per germline, CDR1 SGHAT and CDR2 FQNNGV. The CDR3 extends over 17 amino acids. Trimming pared 1 base from V and 4 bases from J, leaving 18 bases between. The variable domain in full, completed from reference TRBV11-2 and TRBJ2-3, reads EAGVAQSPRYKIIEKRQSVAFWCNPISGHATLYWYQQILGQGPKLLIQFQNNGVVDDSQLPKDRFSAERLKGVDSTLKIQPAKLEDSAVYLCASSLVGLGSRADTQYFGPGTRLTVL.

V gene TRBV7-2 combines with J gene TRBJ2-7; D may be TRBD1 (6 bases). The CDR3 covers 18 residues. The ends were cut back, 0 bases at V and 6 bases at J, with 24 bases in the middle. Per germline, CDR1 SGHTA and CDR2 FQGNSA. CDR3 amino acids: CASSLASGTTVVTSEQYF. The CDR3 bases are TGTGCCAGCAGCTTAGCTTCGGGGACAACTGTTGTCACGTCCGAGCAGTACTTC.

CDR3 in amino acids: CASNKGLAVTANTGELFF. The CDR3 DNA reads as TGCGCCAGCAACAAGGGACTAGCGGTTACCGCGAACACCGGGGAGCTGTTTTTT. This chain joins TRBV5-1 and TRBJ2-2; 11 bases agree with TRBD2. J was trimmed by 0 bases and V by 6 bases; bases with no gene match: 10. The CDR3 loop spans 18 amino acids. CDR1 is SGHRS, CDR2 YFSETQ, per germline.

This clonotype was picked up a small number of times. V usage is TRBV4-3 and J usage is TRBJ1-3; the D gene is possibly TRBD1 (5 bases). In germline, CDR1 is LGHNA, CDR2 YSLEER. V lost 0 bases and J 0 bases, leaving 9 bases between the germline ends. This CDR3 contains 16 residues. In nucleotides, the CDR3 is TGCGCCAGCAGCCAAGATCCAGGGCCCTCTGGAAACACCATATATTTT. Protein product: CASSQDPGPSGNTIYF.

This clonotype turned up a few times. V usage is TRBV20-1 and J usage is TRBJ2-4; D might be TRBD2 (6 bases). The CDR3 is made up of 13 amino acids. Germline V gene lookup returns CDR1 DFQATT and CDR2 SNEGSKA (reference sequence). Trimming cost V 4 bases and J 0 bases, with 7 bases left between them. The CDR3 sequence is CSAKEGAKNIQYF. The DNA of the CDR3 is TGCAGTGCTAAGGAGGGAGCCAAAAACATTCAGTACTTC.

A few counts support this clonotype. The chain has TRBV7-6 and TRBJ2-3; D may correspond to TRBD1 or TRBD2 (5 bases each). Germline CDR1 reads SGHVS; CDR2 reads FNYEAQ. This CDR3 has 17 amino acids. V lost 1 base, J lost 0 bases, and 14 bases lay in between. CDR3 region: CASSLGRWGPSTDTQYF. For the CDR3, the DNA is TGTGCCAGCAGCTTAGGTCGGTGGGGACCTAGCACAGATACGCAGTATTTT.

The chain employs TRBV5-5 and TRBJ2-2; D uncertain. The CDR3 runs 15 residues. V lost 0 bases, J lost 7 bases, and 13 bases lay in between. The V gene's germline CDR1 is SGHKS and CDR2 YYEKEE (reference sequence). CDR3 coding DNA: TGTGCCAGCAGCTTGGGTCCGGGTACGAGCGGGGAGCTGTTTTTT. Its protein product is CASSLGPGTSGELFF.

The CDR3 protein is CASSPTSGRSGANVLTF. CDR3 nucleotides: TGTGCCAGCAGCCCGACTAGCGGGAGGTCCGGGGCCAACGTCCTGACTTTC. V is TRBV13 and J is TRBJ2-6; 13 bases agree with TRBD2. V gave up 5 bases and J gave up 4 bases; unmatched junction bases: 5. Germline CDR1 is PRHDT and CDR2 is FYEKMQ (reference sequence). There are 17 residues in the CDR3.

This clonotype was picked up a small number of times. The rearrangement uses TRBV3-1 and TRBJ2-7; perhaps TRBD1 as D (6 bases). The CDR3 is made up of 15 amino acids. Trimming took 2 bases from V and 6 from J, leaving 17 bases between them. The V gene's germline CDR1 is LGHDT and CDR2 YNNKEL (reference sequence). The CDR3 sequence: CASSQTTGTLGEQYF. The CDR3 nucleotides read TGTGCCAGCAGCCAAACAACAGGGACGTTGGGCGAGCAGTACTTC.

The chain employs TRBV27 and TRBJ2-5; 7 bases agree with TRBD1. The CDR3 sequence is 15 residues long. V lost 5 bases to trimming and J lost 5 bases; unmatched junction nucleotides: 11. Germline CDR1 and CDR2: MNHEY and SMNVEV (reference sequence). The CDR3 coding sequence is TGTGCCAGCAGTCGGACAGGTCGGGCGCGGGAGACCCAGTACTTC. Protein product: CASSRTGRARETQYF.